This TCR beta chain appears in the sequencing data of a study of human T cells and chemical hapten exposure. Background on the study: Each week of the roughly 24-week study, patients had diphenylcyclopropenone applied to the scalp. Study results and caveats: Expanded TCRs created a significantly greater count of big CDR3 similarity clusters than controls did. TCRs above 1 in 1000 frequency stayed constant with DPC sensitization.

One entry per CDR3 protein results from TCRdb running MiXCR on the RACE reads. The sample holds roughly 60,000 distinct CDR3 sequences, around 11% seen once. CDR1 is SGDLS, CDR2 YYNGEE, per germline. The CDR3 spans 15 residues. Trimming took 3 bases from V and 4 from J, leaving 16 bases between them. This clonotype has more than one count but fewer than ten. Its antigen is as yet unknown. The time point is: patch test 3, about 24 weeks after DPC sensitization. Sample treatment: therapeutic diphenylcyclopropenone sensitization with weekly scalp DPC. The authors' total RNA extraction used unfractionated whole blood.

The clonotype originates from a man aged 25 to 40 with alopecia areata. Some clones in this sample may be carry-over from other donors' samples. The chain couples TRBV9 to TRBJ1-1, with unresolved D. The sample consisted of whole blood, taken in connection with sensitization to the hapten diphenylcyclopropenone (DPC). Here the CDR3 reads CASSDVGPTATEAFF. The CDR3 DNA follows: TGTGCCAGCAGCGACGTTGGACCCACGGCCACTGAAGCTTTCTTT.